This TCR beta chain was sequenced in a study of shared T cell receptors in the human thymus. The protocol was immunoSEQ multiplex PCR, while the TCRdb copy is restricted to in-frame clones and leaves out a portion. The sample lists around 340,000 clones; more than 85% were seen once. CDR1 is SGHRS and CDR2 is YFSETQ in the germline V gene. CDR3 length: 16 amino acids. The J segment lost 8 bases and the V segment lost 4 bases, leaving 12 bases of the junction unmatched. V gene TRBV5-1 combines with J gene TRBJ2-1, with 10 bases lining up with TRBD2. The sequence was collected from a human donor. Sequenced sample: thymocytes. The CDR3: CASSTWGLAGVYEQFF. The DNA of the CDR3 is TGCGCCAGCAGCACCTGGGGGCTAGCGGGAGTTTATGAGCAGTTCTTC.